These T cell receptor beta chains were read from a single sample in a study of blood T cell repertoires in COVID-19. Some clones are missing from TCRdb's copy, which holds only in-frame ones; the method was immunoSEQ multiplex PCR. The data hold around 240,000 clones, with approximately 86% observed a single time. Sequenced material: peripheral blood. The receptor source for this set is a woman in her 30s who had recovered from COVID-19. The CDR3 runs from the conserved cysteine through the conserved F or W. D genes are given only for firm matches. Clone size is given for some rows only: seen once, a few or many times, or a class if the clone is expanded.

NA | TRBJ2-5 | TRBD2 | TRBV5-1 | TGCGCCAGCAGCCAAGGACTAGCGGGGGGGCAAGAGACCCAGTACTTC | CASSQGLAGGQETQYF
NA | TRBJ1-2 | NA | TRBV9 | TGTGCCAGCAGCGTAGTAGGACAGACAACGGGGGGCTACACCTTC | CASSVVGQTTGGYTF
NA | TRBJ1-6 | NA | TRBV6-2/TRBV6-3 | TGTGCCAGCAGCCAGACTGCCCTCTCCTATAATTCACCCCTCCACTTT | CASSQTALSYNSPLHF
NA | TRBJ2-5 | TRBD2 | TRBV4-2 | TGTGCCAGCAGCCAAGATACCGGGACTAGCGGGGGGTACCAAGAGACCCAGTACTTC | CASSQDTGTSGGYQETQYF
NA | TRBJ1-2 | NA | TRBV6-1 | TGTGCCAGCAGTGAATCAGGTTCCTATGGCTACACCTTC | CASSESGSYGYTF
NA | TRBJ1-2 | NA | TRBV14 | TGTGCCAGCAGTCAGGCGCAGGGAACCTATGGCTACACCTTC | CASSQAQGTYGYTF
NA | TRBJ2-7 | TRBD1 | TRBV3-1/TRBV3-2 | TGTGCCAGCAGCCAAGTAGGATGGACAGGGAACTCCTACGAGCAGTACTTC | CASSQVGWTGNSYEQYF
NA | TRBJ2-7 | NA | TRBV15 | TGTGCCACCAGCAGGGATCAGGGAAACAAAACCTACGAGCAGTACTTC | CATSRDQGNKTYEQYF
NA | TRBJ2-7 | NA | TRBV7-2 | TGTGCCAGCAGCCTAGGGTGGGCGGGTTACGAGCAGTACTTC | CASSLGWAGYEQYF
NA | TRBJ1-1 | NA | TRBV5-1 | TGCGCCAGCCGGCGGGGGGAAGAGACGGCTTTCTTT | CASRRGEETAFF
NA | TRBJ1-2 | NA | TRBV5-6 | TGTGCCAGCAGCTTGGCCGGCGGTCTAAACTATGGCTACACCTTC | CASSLAGGLNYGYTF
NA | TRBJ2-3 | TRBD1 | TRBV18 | TGTGCCAGCTCACCACGCCTCAGGGGGAGCACAGATACGCAGTATTTT | CASSPRLRGSTDTQYF
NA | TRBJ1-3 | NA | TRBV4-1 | TGCGCCAGCAGCCAAGATCGTCACTTCTCTGGAAACACCATATATTTT | CASSQDRHFSGNTIYF
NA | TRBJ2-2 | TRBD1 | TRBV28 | TGTGCCAGCACCAGAGGGGGACAGGGGTTCGGGGAGCTGTTTTTT | CASTRGGQGFGELFF
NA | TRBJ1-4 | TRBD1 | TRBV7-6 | TGTGCCAGCAGCCCAGAGGGACAGGCGGGGGAAAAACTGTTTTTT | CASSPEGQAGEKLFF
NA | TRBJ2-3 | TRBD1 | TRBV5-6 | TGTGCCAGCAGCTATGGGACAGCTACAGATACGCAGTATTTT | CASSYGTATDTQYF
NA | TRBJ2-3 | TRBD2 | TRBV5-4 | TGTGCCAGCAGCCTCAGCGCGGCGGGGGGTCGAACAGGAGATACGCAGTATTTT | CASSLSAAGGRTGDTQYF
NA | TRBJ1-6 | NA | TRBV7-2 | TGTGCCAGCAGCCAGCGGGCAAGTGGTTCACCCCTCCACTTT | CASSQRASGSPLHF
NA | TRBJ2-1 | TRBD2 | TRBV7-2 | TGTGCCAGCAGCCCTGGGGCTAGCGGGTACAATGAGCAGTTCTTC | CASSPGASGYNEQFF
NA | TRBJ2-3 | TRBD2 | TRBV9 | TGTGCCAGCAGCGTAGATGGTAGCGGGGGGCCGAGCACAGATACGCAGTATTTT | CASSVDGSGGPSTDTQYF
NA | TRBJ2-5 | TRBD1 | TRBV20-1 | TGCAGTGCTAGTAGGGATTCCGGGACAGTGGAGACCCAGTACTTC | CSASRDSGTVETQYF
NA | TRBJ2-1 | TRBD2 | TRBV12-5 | TGTGCTAGTGGTAGGGCCCCCGTTAGCGGGGGGGCCTACAATGAGCAGTTCTTC | CASGRAPVSGGAYNEQFF
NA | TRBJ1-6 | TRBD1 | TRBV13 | TGTGCCAGCAGCCCCGGGACAGGGGTTTCACCCCTCCACTTT | CASSPGTGVSPLHF
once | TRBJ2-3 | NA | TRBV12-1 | TGTGCCAGCAGCTTTGGGGAGAGGGAGCGGGGGACAGATACGCAGTATTTT | CASSFGERERGTDTQYF
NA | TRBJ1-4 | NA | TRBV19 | TGTGCCAGTACCACAGGGTCGTCTCGGGAAAAACTGTTTTTT | CASTTGSSREKLFF
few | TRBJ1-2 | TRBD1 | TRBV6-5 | TGTGCCAGCACCAGGGACAGGGGGGGAAACTATGGCTACACCTTC | CASTRDRGGNYGYTF
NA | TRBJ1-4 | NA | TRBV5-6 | TGTGCCAGCAGCTGGGGGGTCAATGAAAAACTGTTTTTT | CASSWGVNEKLFF
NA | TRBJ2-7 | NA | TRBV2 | TGTGCCAGCAGTGAGGGAAACAGGGCGTCCTACGAGCAGTACTTC | CASSEGNRASYEQYF
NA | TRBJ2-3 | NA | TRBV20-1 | TGCAGTGCTAGTATAAGGGGCGGCTACACAGATACGCAGTATTTT | CSASIRGGYTDTQYF
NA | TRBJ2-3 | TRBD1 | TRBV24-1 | TGTGCCACCAGTGATATGACAGGGGATACGCAGTATTTT | CATSDMTGDTQYF
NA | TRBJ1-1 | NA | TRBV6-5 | TGTGCCAGCAGTTACACTCCACCGCAGGCTGAAGCTTTCTTT | CASSYTPPQAEAFF
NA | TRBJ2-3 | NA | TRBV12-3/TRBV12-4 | TGTGCCAGCACCTTACAGGACGGCCAAGGGTATTTT | CASTLQDGQGYF
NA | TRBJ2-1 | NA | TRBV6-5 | TGTGCCAGCAGTTCGTACGGTGAGCAGTTCTTC | CASSSYGEQFF
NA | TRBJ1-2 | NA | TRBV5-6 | TGTGCCAGCAGCTTGACAGATTATGGCTACACCTTC | CASSLTDYGYTF
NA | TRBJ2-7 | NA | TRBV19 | TGTGCCAGTAATAAACCGGACTCTCCCTTAAACGAGCAGTACTTC | CASNKPDSPLNEQYF
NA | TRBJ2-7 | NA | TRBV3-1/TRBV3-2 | TGTGCCAGCAGCCAAACGTACACAGGCACCTACGAGCAGTACTTC | CASSQTYTGTYEQYF
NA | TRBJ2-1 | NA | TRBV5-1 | TGCGCCAGCAGCTTGGACAGGGAAGGGGATGAGCAGTTCTTC | CASSLDREGDEQFF
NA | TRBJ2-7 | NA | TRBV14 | TGTGCCAGCAGCCAAGATTTTGCCAGGGGATTCTACGAGCAGTACTTC | CASSQDFARGFYEQYF
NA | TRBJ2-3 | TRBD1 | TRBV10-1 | TGCGCCAGCAGCTCCGGACAGGGAAACACAGATACGCAGTATTTT | CASSSGQGNTDTQYF
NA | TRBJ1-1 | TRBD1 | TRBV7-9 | TGTGCCAGCAGCTGGGACAGGGCGACGAACACTGAAGCTTTCTTT | CASSWDRATNTEAFF
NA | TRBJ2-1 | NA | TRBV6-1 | TGTGCCAGCAGTGATTCCAGGGTTCGGAATGAGCAGTTCTTC | CASSDSRVRNEQFF
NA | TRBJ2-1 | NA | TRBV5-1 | TGCGCCAGCAGCCCAGGACAGTTCTACAATGAGCAGTTCTTC | CASSPGQFYNEQFF
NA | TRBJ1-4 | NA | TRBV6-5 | TGTGCCAGCAGTTGGTCGACAGAAACTAATGAAAAACTGTTTTTT | CASSWSTETNEKLFF
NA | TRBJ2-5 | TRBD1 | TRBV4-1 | TGCGCCAGCAGCCAAGCCGGACAGGTGGAGACCCAGTACTTC | CASSQAGQVETQYF
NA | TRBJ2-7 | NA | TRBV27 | TGTGCCAGCAGTCAGGGTAGCTACGAGCAGTACTTC | CASSQGSYEQYF
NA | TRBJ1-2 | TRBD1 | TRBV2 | TGTGCCAGCAGTCAAGACAGGGATCATGGCTACACCTTC | CASSQDRDHGYTF